The clone carrying this T cell receptor beta chain was observed a few times. The antigen remains undetermined. These data are taken from a study of T cell repertoires in cytomegalovirus infection. Study as a whole: Recently identified HLA-C-restricted CMV epitopes and well-studied HLA-B-restricted CMV epitopes were used by the study. Indicated by public TCR beta signatures were CMV infection and matching HLA type.

A single record per CDR3 protein comes from TCRdb applying MiXCR to the reads. The sample contains nearly 700,000 distinct CDR3 sequences, about 33% of which appear only once. Findings of the study overall: HLA-C-restricted TCR beta clonotypes specific for CMV led the ex vivo response. Summed public TCR beta family frequency identified CMV carriers bearing the relevant HLA.

V dropped 4 bases and J dropped 9; count of bases not matched to a gene: 17. CDR1 is MGHRA and CDR2 is YSYEKL in the germline V gene. This CDR3 has 18 amino acids. V usage is TRBV4-1 and J usage is TRBJ1-6; 8 bases fit TRBD1. The material was cultured PBMCs, obtained from culture after CMV antigen stimulation. This sequence was found in a human donor in good health (CMV status not recorded). Some clones in this sample may be carry-over from other donors' samples. The CDR3 loop is CASSRTLHGQGIISPLHF. CDR3 nucleotides: TGCGCCAGCAGCCGCACCCTCCACGGACAGGGAATAATTTCACCCCTCCACTTT.